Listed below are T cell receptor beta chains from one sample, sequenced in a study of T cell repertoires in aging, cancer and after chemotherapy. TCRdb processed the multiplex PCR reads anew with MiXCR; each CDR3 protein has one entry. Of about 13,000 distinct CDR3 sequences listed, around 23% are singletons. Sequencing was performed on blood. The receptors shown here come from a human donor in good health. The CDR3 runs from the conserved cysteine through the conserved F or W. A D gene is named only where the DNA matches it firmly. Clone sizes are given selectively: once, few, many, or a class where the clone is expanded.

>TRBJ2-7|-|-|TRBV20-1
CSANNGLTYEQYF
TGCAGTGCCAATAATGGATTAACCTACGAGCAGTACTTC
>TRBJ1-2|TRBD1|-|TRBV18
CASSARTGGVEGSSHRTF
TGTGCCAGCTCAGCCCGGACAGGGGGCGTTGAAGGGTCGTCCCATAGGACCTTC
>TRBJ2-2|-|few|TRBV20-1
CSANRNTGELFF
TGCAGTGCTAATCGAAACACCGGGGAGCTGTTTTTT
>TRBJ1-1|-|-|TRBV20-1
CSARAGGVNTEAFF
TGCAGTGCTAGAGCCGGGGGGGTGAACACTGAAGCTTTCTTT
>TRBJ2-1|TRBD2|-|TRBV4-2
CASSQDWLAGNEQFF
TGTGCCAGCAGCCAAGACTGGCTAGCGGGGAATGAGCAGTTCTTC
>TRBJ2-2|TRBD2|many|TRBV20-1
CSARGLTLTGELFF
TGCAGTGCTAGGGGACTAACCCTCACCGGGGAGCTGTTTTTT
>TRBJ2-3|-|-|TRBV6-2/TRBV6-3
CASGQNTDTQYF
TGTGCCAGCGGTCAAAACACAGATACGCAGTATTTT
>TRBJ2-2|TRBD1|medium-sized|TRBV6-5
CASSRTGLTGELFF
TGTGCCAGCAGTAGGACAGGGCTCACCGGGGAGCTGTTTTTT
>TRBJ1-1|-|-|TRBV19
CASIGSTEAFF
TGTGCCAGTATCGGGTCAACTGAAGCTTTCTTT
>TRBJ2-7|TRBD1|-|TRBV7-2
CASSPGQGAREQYF
TGTGCCAGCAGCCCGGGACAGGGGGCGAGGGAGCAGTACTTC
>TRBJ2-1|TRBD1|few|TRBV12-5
CASGSLLTGRYNEQFF
TGTGCTAGTGGTTCCCTTTTGACAGGGCGCTACAATGAGCAGTTCTTC
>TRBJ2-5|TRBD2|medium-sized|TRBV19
CASSSPTSGQETQYF
TGTGCCAGTAGTTCGCCAACTAGCGGCCAAGAGACCCAGTACTTC
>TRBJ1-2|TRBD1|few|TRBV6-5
CASSEAGTGDGYTF
TGTGCCAGCAGTGAAGCTGGGACAGGGGACGGCTACACCTTC
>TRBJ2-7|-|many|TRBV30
CAWSGPMEQYF
TGTGCCTGGAGTGGGCCGATGGAGCAGTACTTC
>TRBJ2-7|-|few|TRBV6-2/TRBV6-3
CASSSPTGTKYEQYF
TGTGCCAGCAGTTCACCGACCGGGACAAAATACGAGCAGTACTTC
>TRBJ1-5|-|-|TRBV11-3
CASSSFPPVSGQPQHF
TGTGCCAGCAGCTCCTTTCCCCCGGTAAGCGGTCAGCCCCAGCATTTT
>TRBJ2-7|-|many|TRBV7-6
CASSLDGESYEQYF
TGTGCCAGCAGCTTAGATGGCGAATCATACGAGCAGTACTTC
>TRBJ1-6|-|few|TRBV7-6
CASSLEGLTPASPLHF
TGTGCCAGCAGCTTAGAGGGTCTTACCCCCGCTTCACCCCTCCACTTT
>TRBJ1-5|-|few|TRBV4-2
CASSQETMGWHQPQHF
TGTGCCAGCAGCCAAGAGACCATGGGATGGCATCAGCCCCAGCATTTT
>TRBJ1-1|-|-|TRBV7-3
CASSLYGFRNTEAFF
TGTGCCAGCAGCTTATATGGGTTTAGGAACACTGAAGCTTTCTTT
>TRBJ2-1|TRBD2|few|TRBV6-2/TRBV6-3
CASSYIILSGAPYNEQFF
TGTGCCAGCAGTTACATCATACTTAGCGGGGCCCCCTACAATGAGCAGTTCTTC
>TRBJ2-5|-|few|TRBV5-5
CASSSPTSVETQYF
TGCGCCAGCAGCTCGCCAACTTCGGTGGAGACCCAGTACTTC
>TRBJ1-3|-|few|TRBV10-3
CAISERAPSSGNTIYF
TGTGCCATCAGTGAGCGAGCTCCATCCTCTGGAAACACCATATATTTT
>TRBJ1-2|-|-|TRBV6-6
CASKTDSHVANYGYTF
TGTGCCAGCAAAACGGACAGCCACGTAGCTAACTATGGCTACACCTTC
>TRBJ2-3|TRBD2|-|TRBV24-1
CATSEVGTSGFTSTDTQYF
TGTGCCACCAGTGAAGTCGGGACTAGCGGGTTTACTAGCACAGATACGCAGTATTTT
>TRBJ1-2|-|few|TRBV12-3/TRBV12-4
CASSSYPGYTF
TGTGCCAGCAGTTCTTATCCTGGCTACACCTTC
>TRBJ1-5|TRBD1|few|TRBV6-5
CASSEQGVSNQPQHF
TGTGCCAGCAGTGAACAGGGGGTAAGCAATCAGCCCCAGCATTTT
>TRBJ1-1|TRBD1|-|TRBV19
CASSQGGRLNTEAFF
TGTGCCAGTAGCCAAGGGGGCAGATTGAACACTGAAGCTTTCTTT
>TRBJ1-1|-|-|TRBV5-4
CASSFLLTEAFF
TGTGCCAGCAGCTTCCTTCTCACTGAAGCTTTCTTT
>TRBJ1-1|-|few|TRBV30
CAWSVQGEAFF
TGTGCCTGGAGTGTACAGGGTGAAGCTTTCTTT
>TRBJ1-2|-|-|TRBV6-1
CASRAGDTQAVRLVRGYTF
TGTGCCAGCAGAGCAGGGGACACCCAAGCCGTTCGGTTGGTCAGAGGCTACACCTTC
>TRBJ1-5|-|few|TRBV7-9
CASSYSATYSNQPQHF
TGTGCCAGCAGCTATTCGGCAACCTATAGCAATCAGCCCCAGCATTTT
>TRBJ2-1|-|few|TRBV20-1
CSASRGRNEQFF
TGCAGTGCTAGTCGGGGGCGTAATGAGCAGTTCTTC
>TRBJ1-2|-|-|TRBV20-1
CSASYPSGRAELNYGYTF
TGCAGTGCTAGTTACCCTTCGGGAAGGGCCGAACTAAACTATGGCTACACCTTC